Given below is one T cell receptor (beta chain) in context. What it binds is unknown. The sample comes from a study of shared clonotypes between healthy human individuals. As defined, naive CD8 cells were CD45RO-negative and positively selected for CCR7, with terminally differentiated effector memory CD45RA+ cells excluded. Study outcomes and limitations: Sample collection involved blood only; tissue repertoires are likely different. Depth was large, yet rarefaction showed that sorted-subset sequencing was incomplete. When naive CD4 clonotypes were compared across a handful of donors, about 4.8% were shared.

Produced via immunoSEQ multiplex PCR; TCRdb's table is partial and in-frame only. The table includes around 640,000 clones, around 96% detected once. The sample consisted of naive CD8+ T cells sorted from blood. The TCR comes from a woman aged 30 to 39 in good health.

The CDR3 DNA reads TGCGCCAGCACCCACGGGGCTAGCGGCTGGGAGACCCAGTACTTC. Its protein is CASTHGASGWETQYF. V and J are TRBV4-1 and TRBJ2-5, with 7 bases matching TRBD2. Per germline, CDR1 MGHRA and CDR2 YSYEKL. With V trimmed by 7 bases and J by 5 bases, 13 bases remained unmatched. The CDR3 runs to 15 residues.